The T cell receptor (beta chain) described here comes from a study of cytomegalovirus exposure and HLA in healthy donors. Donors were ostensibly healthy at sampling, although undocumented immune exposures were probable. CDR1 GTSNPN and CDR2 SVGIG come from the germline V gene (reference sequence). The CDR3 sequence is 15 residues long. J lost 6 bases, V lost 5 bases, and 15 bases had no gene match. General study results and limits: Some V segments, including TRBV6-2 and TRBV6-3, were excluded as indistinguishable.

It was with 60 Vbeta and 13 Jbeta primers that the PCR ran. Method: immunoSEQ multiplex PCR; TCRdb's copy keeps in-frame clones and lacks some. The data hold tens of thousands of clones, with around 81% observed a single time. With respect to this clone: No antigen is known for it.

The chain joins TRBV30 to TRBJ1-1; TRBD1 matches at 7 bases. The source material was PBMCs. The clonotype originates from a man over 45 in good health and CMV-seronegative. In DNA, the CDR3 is TGTGCCTGGGCCCTCCTCGACAGGGATCTTCCTGAAGCTTTCTTT. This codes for CAWALLDRDLPEAFF.